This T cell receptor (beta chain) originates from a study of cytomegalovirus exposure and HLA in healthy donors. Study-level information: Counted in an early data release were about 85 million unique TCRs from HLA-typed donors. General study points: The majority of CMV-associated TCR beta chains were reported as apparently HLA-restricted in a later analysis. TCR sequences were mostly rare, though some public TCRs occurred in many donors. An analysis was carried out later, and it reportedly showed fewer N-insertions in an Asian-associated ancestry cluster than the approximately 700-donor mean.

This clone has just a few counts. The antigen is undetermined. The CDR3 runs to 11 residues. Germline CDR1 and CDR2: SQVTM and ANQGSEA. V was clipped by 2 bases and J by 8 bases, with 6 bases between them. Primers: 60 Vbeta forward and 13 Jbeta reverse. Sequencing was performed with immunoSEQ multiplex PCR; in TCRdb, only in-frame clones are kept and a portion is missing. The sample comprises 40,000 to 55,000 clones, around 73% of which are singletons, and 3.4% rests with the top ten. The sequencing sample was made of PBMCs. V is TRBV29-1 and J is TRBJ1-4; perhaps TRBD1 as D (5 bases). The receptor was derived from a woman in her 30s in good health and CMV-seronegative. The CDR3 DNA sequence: TGCAGCGTTGAAAAGGGGGAAAAACTGTTTTTT. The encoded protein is CSVEKGEKLFF.